This T cell receptor (beta chain) was found in a study of molecular identifiers for immune sequencing clone quantification. Study-level background: In replicates, the authors split RNA from approximately 20,000 or 100,000 naive CD8 cells five ways and sequenced four. Study-level points and caveats: For effector cells, clones above 20 RNA copies held over 98% of molecules; for naive cells, under 1%.

The sample holds many counts of this clonotype. Its cognate antigen is unknown. Via MiXCR, TCRdb re-called the PCR reads, giving one row per CDR3 protein. The sample lists under 650,000 distinct CDR3 sequences, just under 20% seen once, with 0.75% to 0.95% in the top ten. The sequencing sample was made of naive CD8+ T cells from blood, with Jurkat cell RNA spiked in. As to subset: FACS-sorted CD8+CD4-CCR7+CD45RA+ naive T cells. The TCR comes from a human donor in good health. Some libraries in this study had Jurkat cell RNA spiked in.

The DNA for the CDR3 is TGTGCCATCAGTGACCCGTGGGCTAGCGGGACCTACACCGGGGAGCTGTTTTTT. Amino acids: CAISDPWASGTYTGELFF. This sequence joins TRBV10-3 and TRBJ2-2; 9 bases map to TRBD2. Germline-derived CDR1 and CDR2 are ENHRY and SYGVKD. With V trimmed by 3 bases and J by 3 bases, 11 bases remained unmatched. CDR3 length equals 18 residues.